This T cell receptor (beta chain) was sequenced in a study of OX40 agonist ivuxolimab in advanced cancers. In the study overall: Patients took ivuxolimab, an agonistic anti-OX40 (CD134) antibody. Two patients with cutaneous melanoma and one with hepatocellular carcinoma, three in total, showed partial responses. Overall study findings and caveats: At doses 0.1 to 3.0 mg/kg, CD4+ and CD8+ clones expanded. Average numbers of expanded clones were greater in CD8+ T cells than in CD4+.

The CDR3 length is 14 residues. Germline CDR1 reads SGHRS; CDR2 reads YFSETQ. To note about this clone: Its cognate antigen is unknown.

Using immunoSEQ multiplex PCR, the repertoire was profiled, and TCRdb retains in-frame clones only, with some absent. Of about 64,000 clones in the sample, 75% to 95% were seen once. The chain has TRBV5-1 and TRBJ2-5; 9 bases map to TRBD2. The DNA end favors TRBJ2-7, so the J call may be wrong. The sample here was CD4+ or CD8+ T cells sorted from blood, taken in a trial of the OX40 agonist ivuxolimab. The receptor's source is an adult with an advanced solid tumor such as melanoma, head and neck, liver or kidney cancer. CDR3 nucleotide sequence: TGCGCCAGCCGCTCGAGTAGCGGGAGCTACGAGCAGTACTTC. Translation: CASRSSSGSYEQYF.